What follows is one T cell receptor (beta chain) and its context. Its target is unknown. PCR amplification relied on 60 Vbeta primers (plus 13 Jbeta primers). Under the authors' procedure: Around 11 million shared chains were among the about 80 million unique TCR beta chains that a later analysis counted. Assay used: immunoSEQ multiplex PCR; TCRdb lists only in-frame clones, some missing. V, J and clone size are taken as reported in that table, and D and trimming were inferred from the DNA itself. Among around 140,000 clones listed, under 90% were seen once. This specimen comes from a study of cytomegalovirus exposure and HLA in healthy donors. Study outcomes and limitations: In an earlier analysis, in approximately 570 donors, most V segments appeared productive either ~87% or ~30% of the time. In a later analysis, productive TCRs from donors in an Asian-associated ancestry cluster reportedly carried fewer N-insertions than the cohort mean.

This receptor was obtained from a male donor in good health and CMV-seronegative. Sample: PBMCs.

The chain's CDR3 is CASSEDGLGTVATGELFF. In DNA form, the CDR3 reads TGCGCCAGCAGTGAGGACGGACTGGGAACAGTAGCCACCGGGGAGCTGTTTTTT. The V call is TRBV10-2, the J call TRBJ2-2, with D possibly matching TRBD2 (5 bases). Trimming left V 2 bases short and J 4 bases short, with 20 bases between. The CDR3 has 18 amino acids. CDR1 is WSHSY and CDR2 is SAAADI in the germline V gene.